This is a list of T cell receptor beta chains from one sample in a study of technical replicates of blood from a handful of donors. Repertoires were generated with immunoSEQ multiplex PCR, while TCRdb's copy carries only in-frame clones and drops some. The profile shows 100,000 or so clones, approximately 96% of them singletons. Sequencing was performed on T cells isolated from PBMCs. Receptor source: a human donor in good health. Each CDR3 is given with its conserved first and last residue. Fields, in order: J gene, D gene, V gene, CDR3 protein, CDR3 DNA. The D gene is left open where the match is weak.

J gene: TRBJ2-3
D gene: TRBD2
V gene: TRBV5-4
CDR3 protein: CASSLGLAEQYF
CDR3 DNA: TGTGCCAGCAGCCTGGGACTAGCGGAGCAGTATTTT

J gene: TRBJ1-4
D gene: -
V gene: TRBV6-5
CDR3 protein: CASSYSGAGANFKLFF
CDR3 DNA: TGTGCCAGCAGTTACTCGGGGGCAGGGGCCAACTTCAAACTGTTTTTT

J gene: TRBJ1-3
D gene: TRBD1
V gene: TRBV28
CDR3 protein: CASSLRGQRGGNTIYF
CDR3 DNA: TGTGCCAGCAGTTTAAGGGGACAGAGGGGTGGAAACACCATATATTTT

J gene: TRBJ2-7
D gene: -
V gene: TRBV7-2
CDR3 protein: CASSRALGAYEQYF
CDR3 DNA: TGTGCCAGCAGCCGGGCCCTAGGGGCCTACGAGCAGTACTTC

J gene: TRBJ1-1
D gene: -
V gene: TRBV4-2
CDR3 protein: CASSQQEGDTEAFF
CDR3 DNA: TGTGCCAGCAGCCAACAAGAGGGCGACACTGAAGCTTTCTTT

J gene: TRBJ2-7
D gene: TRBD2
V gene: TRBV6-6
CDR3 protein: CASIGGRFSIYEQYF
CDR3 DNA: TGTGCCAGCATTGGCGGGAGGTTTTCTATTTACGAGCAGTACTTC

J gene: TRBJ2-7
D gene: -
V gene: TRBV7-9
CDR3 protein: CASSLRGNYEQYF
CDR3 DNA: TGTGCCAGCAGCTTAAGGGGGAACTACGAGCAGTACTTC

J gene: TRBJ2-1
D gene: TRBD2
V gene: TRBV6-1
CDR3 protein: CASGLALYNEQFF
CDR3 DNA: TGTGCCAGCGGACTAGCGTTGTACAATGAGCAGTTCTTC

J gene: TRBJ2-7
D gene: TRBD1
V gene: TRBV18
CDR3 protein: CASSPPEQGISYEQYF
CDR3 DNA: TGTGCCAGCTCACCACCGGAACAGGGGATTTCCTACGAGCAGTACTTC

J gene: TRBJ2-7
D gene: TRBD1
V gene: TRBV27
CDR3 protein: CASSLLGSWDRPYEQYF
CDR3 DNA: TGTGCCAGCAGTTTATTGGGTAGTTGGGACAGGCCCTACGAGCAGTACTTC

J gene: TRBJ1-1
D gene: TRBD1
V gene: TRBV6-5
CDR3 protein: CASSSPGTVSEAFF
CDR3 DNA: TGTGCCAGCAGTTCTCCGGGGACAGTATCTGAAGCTTTCTTT

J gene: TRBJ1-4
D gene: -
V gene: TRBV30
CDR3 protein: CAWSIGGADEKLFF
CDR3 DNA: TGTGCCTGGAGTATCGGTGGGGCGGATGAAAAACTGTTTTTT

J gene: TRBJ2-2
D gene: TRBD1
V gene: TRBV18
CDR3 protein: CASSMDRGLANTGELFF
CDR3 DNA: TGTGCCAGCTCAATGGACAGGGGGCTCGCGAACACCGGGGAGCTGTTTTTT

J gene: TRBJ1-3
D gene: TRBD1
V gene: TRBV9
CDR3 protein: CASSPDRGSGNTIYF
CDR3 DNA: TGTGCCAGCAGCCCTGACAGGGGCTCTGGAAACACCATATATTTT

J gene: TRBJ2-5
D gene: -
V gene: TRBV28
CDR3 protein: CASTQSTVQYQETQYF
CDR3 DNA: TGTGCCAGCACCCAAAGCACGGTCCAATACCAAGAGACCCAGTACTTC